The clone carrying this TCR beta chain was detected ten times or more. What it binds is unknown. CDR1 is MNHEY, CDR2 SVGAGI, per germline. Losses at the gene ends were 5 bases for V and 6 bases for J; bases not matched to a gene: 7. CDR3 length equals 14 residues. These data belong to a study of T cells after yellow fever vaccination. Study-level background: Fractions with few cells were prepared using SMART-Seq v4 Ultra Low Input. Findings and limits, study-wide: The appearance of a small share of clonotypes in both CD4 and CD8 compartments was observed. Clones that expanded after primary vaccination mostly reappeared after the booster (96% CD4, roughly 87% CD8).

It was through 5'RACE template switching that TCR cDNA was made, with a universal primer site and UMIs added. Each CDR3 protein is one row after TCRdb ran MiXCR on the 5' RACE reads. The data contain a few hundred thousand distinct CDR3 sequences, under 3.5% of them singletons. The receptor's source is a man aged 18 to 30 who received the YFV17D yellow fever vaccine. This specimen was CD4+ T cells sorted from PBMCs, taken 10 days after the yellow fever booster vaccination. This rearrangement joins TRBV6-5 to TRBJ2-7; 10 bases align to TRBD1. The CDR3 bases are TGTGCCAGCAGTCCCGGGACAGGGGTAGGCGAGCAGTACTTC. It specifies CASSPGTGVGEQYF.